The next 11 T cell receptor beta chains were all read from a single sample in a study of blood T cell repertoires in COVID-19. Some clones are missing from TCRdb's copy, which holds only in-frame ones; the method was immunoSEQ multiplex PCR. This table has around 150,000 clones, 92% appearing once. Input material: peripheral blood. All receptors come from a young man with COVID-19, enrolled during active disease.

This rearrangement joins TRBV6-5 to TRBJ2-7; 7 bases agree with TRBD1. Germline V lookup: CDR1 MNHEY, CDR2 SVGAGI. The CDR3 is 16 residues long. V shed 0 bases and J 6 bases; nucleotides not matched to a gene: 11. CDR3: CASSYSRQGPLSEQYF. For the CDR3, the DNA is TGTGCCAGCAGTTACTCCCGACAGGGTCCCCTATCCGAGCAGTACTTC.

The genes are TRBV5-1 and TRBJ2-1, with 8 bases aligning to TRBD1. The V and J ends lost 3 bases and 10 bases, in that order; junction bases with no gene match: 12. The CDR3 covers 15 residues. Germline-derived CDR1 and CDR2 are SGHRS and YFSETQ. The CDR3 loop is CASSSADRAGGEQFF. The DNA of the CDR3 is TGCGCCAGCAGCTCGGCGGACAGGGCCGGCGGGGAGCAGTTCTTC.

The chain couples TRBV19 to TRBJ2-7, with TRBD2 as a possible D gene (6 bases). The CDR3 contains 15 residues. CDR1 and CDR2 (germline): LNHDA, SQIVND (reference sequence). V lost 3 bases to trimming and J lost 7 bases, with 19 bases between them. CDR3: CASSIRLASSGEQYF. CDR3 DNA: TGTGCCAGTAGTATTCGGCTAGCGTCCTCGGGTGAGCAGTACTTC.

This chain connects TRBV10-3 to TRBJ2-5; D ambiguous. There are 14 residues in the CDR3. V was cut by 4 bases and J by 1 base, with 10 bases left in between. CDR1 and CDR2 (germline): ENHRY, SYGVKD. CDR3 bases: TGTGCCATCAGTGGCAGGCAGCCCCAAGAGACCCAGTACTTC. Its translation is CAISGRQPQETQYF.

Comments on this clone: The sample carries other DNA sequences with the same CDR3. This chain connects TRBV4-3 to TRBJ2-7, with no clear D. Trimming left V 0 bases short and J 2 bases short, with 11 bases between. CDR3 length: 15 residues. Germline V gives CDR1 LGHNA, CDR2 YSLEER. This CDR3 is CASSQEWASAYEQYF. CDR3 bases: TGCGCCAGCAGCCAAGAATGGGCTTCAGCCTACGAGCAGTACTTC.

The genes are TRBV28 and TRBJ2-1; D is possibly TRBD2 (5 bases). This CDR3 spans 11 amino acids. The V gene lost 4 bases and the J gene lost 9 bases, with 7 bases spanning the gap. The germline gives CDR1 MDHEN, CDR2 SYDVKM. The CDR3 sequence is CASSSSTEQFF. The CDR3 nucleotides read TGTGCCAGCAGTTCTAGCACTGAGCAGTTCTTC.

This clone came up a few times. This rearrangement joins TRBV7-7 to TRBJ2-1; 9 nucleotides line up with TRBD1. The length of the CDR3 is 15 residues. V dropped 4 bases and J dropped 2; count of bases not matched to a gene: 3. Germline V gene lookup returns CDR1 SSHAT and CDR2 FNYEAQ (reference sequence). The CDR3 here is CASSSGTGTYNEQFF. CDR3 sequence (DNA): TGTGCCAGCAGCTCGGGGACAGGGACCTACAATGAGCAGTTCTTC. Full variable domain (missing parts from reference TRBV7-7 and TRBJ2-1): GAGVSQSPRYKVTKRGQDVTLRCDPISSHATLYWYQQALGQGPEFLTYFNYEAQPDKSGLPSDRFSAERPEGSISTLTIQRTEQRDSAMYRCASSSGTGTYNEQFFGPGTRLTVL.

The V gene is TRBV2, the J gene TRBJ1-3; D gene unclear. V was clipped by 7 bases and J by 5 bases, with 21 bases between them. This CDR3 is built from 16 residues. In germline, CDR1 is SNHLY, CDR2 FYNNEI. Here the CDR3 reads CASTPSAGSSRNTIYF. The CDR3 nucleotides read TGTGCCAGCACCCCCTCTGCGGGTTCTTCTAGAAACACCATATATTTT.

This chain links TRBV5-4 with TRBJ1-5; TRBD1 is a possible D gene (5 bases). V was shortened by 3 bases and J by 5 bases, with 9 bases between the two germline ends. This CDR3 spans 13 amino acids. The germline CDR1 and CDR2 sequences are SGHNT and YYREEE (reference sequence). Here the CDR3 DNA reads TGTGCCAGCAGCTCGGGGGTAGATCAGCCCCAGCATTTT. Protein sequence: CASSSGVDQPQHF.

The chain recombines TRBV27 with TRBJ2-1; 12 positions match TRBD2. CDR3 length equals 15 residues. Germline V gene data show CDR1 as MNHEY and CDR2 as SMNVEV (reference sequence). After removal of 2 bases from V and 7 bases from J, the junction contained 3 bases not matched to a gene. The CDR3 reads CASSLPSGRGNEQFF. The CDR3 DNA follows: TGTGCCAGCAGTTTACCTAGCGGGAGGGGGAATGAGCAGTTCTTC.

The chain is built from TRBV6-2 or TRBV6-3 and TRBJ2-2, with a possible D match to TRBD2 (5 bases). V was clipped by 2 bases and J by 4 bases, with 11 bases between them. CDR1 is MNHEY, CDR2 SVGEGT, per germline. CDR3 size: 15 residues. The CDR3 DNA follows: TGTGCCAGCAGTTACAGCGGAGTGGGCACCGGGGAGCTGTTTTTT. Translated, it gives CASSYSGVGTGELFF.